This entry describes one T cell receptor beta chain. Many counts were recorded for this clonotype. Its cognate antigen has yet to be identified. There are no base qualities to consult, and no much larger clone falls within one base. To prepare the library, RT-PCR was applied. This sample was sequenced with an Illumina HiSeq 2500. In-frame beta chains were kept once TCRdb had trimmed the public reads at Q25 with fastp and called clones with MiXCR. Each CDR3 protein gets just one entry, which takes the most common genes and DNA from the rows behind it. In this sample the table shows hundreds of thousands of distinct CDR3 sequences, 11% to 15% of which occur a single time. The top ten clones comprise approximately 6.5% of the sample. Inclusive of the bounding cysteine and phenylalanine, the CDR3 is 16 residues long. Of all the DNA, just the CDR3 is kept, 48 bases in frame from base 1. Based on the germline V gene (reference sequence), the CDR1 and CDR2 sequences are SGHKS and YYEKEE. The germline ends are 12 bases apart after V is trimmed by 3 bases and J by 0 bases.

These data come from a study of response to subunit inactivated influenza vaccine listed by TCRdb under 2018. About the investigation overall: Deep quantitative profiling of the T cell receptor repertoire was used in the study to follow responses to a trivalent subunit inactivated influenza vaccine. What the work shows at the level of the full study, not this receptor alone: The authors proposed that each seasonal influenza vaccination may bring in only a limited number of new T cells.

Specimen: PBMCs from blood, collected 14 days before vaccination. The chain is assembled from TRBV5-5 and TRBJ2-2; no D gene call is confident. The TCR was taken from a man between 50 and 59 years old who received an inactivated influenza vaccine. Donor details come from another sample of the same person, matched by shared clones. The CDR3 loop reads CASSSLQQSNTGELFF. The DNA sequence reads TGTGCCAGCAGCTCACTCCAGCAGTCGAACACCGGGGAGCTGTTTTTT.